This T cell receptor beta chain was captured in a study of blood T cell repertoires in COVID-19. This clone showed up just once. The V segment lost 0 bases and the J segment 8 bases; nucleotides outside the gene matches: 9. CDR3 length: 16 residues. CDR1 and CDR2 (germline): SGDLS, YYNGEE. Here immunoSEQ multiplex PCR was the method, and the copy in TCRdb shows in-frame clones only, minus some. The sample consists of 200,000 to 250,000 clones, about four fifths of them appearing once. The rearrangement uses TRBV9 and TRBJ1-4, with 8 bases that match TRBD1. The sample comprised peripheral blood. This receptor was obtained from a woman in her sixties or seventies with acute or convalescent COVID-19. CDR3 in DNA: TGTGCCAGCAGCGTAGCTGGAGGACAGGGAAGGGAAAAACTGTTTTTT. This sequence encodes CASSVAGGQGREKLFF. Full variable domain (outside the CDR3, taken from reference TRBV9 and TRBJ1-4): DSGVTQTPKHLITATGQRVTLRCSPRSGDLSVYWYQQSLDQGLQFLIQYYNGEERAKGNILERFSAQQFPDLHSELNLSSLELGDSALYFCASSVAGGQGREKLFFGSGTQLSVL.